This TCR beta chain was identified during a study of glioma-infiltrating T cells. Findings and limits, study-wide: Very few CDR3 sequences were shared between tissue and blood. Non-neoplastic patients had below-expected tissue-blood divergence, while all gliomas exceeded expectation.

The iRepertoire nested amplicon-rescue multiplex PCR amplified TCR alpha and beta CDR3s from RNA. For one-step reverse transcription and amplification, about 90-450 ng of tissue mRNA or PBMC total RNA was used. TCRdb re-called the multiplex PCR reads through MiXCR, storing one row per CDR3 protein. Of tens of thousands of distinct CDR3 sequences listed, about 25% are singletons. This clonotype was detected only once. Its antigen is not known. One end of the junction is discordant with germline, which a read error may explain. Per the germline V gene, CDR1 is SGHDN and CDR2 is FVKESK. CDR3 length: 19 amino acids.

This TCR was sampled from a human donor with low-grade glioma or glioblastoma, undergoing nonglioma brain surgery, or in good health (not recorded which). The V call is TRBV14, the J call TRBJ2-1; 7 bases agree with TRBD2. The sample taken for sequencing was glioma tissue, nonneoplastic brain tissue, or PBMCs (not recorded which). CDR3 in amino acids: CARSQGGTPGLVWSNEQFF. CDR3 DNA: TGTGCCCGCAGCCAAGGTGGGACCCCCGGACTAGTCTGGTCCAATGAGCAGTTCTTC.